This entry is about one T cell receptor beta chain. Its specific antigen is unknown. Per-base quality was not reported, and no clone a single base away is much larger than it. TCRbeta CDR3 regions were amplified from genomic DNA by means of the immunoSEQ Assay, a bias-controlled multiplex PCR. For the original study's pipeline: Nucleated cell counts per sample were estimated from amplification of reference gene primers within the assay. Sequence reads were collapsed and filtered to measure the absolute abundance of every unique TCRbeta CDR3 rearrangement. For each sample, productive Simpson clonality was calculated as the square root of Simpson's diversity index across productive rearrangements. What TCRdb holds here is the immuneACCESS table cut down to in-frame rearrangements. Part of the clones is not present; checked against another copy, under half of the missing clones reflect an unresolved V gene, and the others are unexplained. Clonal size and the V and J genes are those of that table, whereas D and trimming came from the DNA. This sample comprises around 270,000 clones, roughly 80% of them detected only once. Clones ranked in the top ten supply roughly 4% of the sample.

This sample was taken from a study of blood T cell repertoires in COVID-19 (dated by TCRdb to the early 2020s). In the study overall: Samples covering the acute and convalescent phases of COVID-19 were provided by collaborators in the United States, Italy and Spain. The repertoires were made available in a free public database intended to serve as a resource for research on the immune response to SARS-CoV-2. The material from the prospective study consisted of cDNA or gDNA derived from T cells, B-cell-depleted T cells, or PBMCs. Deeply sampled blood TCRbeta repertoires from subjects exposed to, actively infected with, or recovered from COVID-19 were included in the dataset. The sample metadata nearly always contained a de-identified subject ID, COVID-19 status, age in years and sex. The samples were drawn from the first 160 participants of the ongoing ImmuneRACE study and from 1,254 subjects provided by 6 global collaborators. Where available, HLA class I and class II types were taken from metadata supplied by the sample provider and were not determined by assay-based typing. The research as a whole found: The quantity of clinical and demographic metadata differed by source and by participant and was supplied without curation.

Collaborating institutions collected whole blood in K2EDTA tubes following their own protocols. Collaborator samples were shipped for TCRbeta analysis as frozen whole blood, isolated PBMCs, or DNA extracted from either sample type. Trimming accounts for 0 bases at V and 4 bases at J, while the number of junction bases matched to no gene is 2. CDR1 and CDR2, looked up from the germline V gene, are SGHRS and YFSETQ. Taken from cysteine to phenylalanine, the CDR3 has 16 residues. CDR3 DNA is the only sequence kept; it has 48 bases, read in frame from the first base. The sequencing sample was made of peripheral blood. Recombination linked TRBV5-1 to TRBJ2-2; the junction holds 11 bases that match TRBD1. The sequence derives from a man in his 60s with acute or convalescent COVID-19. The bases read TGCGCCAGCAGCTTGGCCGGGACAGGGGGCACCGGGGAGCTGTTTTTT. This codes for CASSLAGTGGTGELFF.